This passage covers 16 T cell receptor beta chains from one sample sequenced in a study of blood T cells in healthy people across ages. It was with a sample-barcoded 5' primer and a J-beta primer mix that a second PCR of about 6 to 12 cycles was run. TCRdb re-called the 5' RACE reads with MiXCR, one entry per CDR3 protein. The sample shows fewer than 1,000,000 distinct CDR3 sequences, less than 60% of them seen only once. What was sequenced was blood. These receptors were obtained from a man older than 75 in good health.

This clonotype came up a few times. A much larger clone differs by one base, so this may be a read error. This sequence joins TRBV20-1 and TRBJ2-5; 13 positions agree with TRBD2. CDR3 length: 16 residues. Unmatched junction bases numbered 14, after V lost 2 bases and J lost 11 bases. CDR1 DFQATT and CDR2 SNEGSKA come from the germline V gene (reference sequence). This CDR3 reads CSARIGLAGVKEEQYF. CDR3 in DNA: TGCAGTGCTAGAATAGGACTAGCGGGAGTAAAAGAGGAGCAGTACTTC.

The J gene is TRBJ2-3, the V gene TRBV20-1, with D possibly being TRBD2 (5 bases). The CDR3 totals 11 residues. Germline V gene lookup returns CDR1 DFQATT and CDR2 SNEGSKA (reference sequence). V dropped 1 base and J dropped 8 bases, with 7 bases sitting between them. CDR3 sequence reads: CSARARGTQYF. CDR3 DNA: TGCAGTGCTAGAGCCCGGGGTACGCAGTATTTT.

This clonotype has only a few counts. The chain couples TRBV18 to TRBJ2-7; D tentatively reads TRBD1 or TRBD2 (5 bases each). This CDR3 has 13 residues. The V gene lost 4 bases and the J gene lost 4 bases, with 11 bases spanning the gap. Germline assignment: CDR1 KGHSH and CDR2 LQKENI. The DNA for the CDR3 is TGTGCCAGCTCACGGGGGACCTTGTACGAGCAGTACTTC. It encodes CASSRGTLYEQYF.

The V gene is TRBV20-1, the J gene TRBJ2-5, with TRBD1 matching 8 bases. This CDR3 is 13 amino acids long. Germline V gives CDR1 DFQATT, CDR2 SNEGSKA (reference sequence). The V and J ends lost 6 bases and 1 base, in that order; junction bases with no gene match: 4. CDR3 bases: TGCAGTGCAGAAGGGACAGGCCAAGAGACCCAGTACTTC. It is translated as CSAEGTGQETQYF.

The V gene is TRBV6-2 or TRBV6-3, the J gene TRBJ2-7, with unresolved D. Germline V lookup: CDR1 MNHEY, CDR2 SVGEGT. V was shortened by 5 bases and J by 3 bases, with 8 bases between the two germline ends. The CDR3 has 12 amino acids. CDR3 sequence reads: CASSPLFYEQYF. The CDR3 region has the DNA TGTGCCAGCAGTCCCCTTTTCTACGAGCAGTACTTC.

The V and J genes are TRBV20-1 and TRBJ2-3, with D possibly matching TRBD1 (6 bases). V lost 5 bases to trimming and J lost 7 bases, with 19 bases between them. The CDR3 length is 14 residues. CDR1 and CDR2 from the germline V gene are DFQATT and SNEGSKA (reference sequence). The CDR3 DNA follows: TGCAGTGCTCCCCGGACAGATTATTTAAATACGCAGTATTTT. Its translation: CSAPRTDYLNTQYF.

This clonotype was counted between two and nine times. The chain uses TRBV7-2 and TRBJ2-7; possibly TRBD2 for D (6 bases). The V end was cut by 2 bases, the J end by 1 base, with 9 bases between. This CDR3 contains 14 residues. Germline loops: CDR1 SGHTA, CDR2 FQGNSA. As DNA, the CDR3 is TGTGCCAGCAGCTTAAGGGCGGGGTCCTACGAGCAGTACTTC. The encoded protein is CASSLRAGSYEQYF.

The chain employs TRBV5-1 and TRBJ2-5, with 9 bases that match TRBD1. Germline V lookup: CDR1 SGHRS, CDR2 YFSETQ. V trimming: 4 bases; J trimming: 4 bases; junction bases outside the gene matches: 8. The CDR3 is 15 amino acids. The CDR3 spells CASSLTPGQGETQYF. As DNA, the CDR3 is TGCGCCAGCAGCCTTACTCCGGGACAGGGAGAGACCCAGTACTTC.

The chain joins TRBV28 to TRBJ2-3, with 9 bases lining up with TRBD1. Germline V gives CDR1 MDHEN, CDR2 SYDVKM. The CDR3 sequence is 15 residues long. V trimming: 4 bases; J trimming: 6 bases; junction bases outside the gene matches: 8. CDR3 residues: CASSSPTGGEDTQYF. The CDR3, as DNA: TGTGCCAGCAGTTCCCCGACAGGGGGGGAGGATACGCAGTATTTT.

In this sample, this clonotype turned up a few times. This chain's CDR3 is CSVVAGGPTEQYF. The CDR3 nucleotides read TGCAGCGTTGTGGCGGGAGGGCCGACCGAGCAGTACTTC. The V and J genes are TRBV29-1 and TRBJ2-7; 9 positions match TRBD2. V was clipped by 4 bases and J by 6 bases; unmatched bases: 7. There are 13 residues in the CDR3. Germline V gene sequence: CDR1 SQVTM, CDR2 ANQGSEA.

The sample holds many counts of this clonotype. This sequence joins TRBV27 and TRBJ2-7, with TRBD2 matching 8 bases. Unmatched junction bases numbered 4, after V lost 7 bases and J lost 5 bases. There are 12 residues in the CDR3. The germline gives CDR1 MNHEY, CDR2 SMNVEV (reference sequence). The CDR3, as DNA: TGTGCCAGCACCCAGCGGGAGAACGAGCAGTACTTC. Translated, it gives CASTQRENEQYF.

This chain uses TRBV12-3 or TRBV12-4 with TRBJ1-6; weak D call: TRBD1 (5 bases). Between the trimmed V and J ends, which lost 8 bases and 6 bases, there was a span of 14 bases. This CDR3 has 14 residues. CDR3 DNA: TGTGCCAGCCGGGTGGCGGGGCCTAATTCACCCCTCCACTTT. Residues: CASRVAGPNSPLHF.

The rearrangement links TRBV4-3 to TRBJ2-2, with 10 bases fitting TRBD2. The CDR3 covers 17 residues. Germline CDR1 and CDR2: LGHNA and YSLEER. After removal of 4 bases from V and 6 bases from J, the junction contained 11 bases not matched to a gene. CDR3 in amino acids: CASSPRLLAGISGELFF. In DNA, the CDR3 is TGCGCCAGCAGCCCTCGGTTACTAGCGGGAATCTCCGGGGAGCTGTTTTTT.

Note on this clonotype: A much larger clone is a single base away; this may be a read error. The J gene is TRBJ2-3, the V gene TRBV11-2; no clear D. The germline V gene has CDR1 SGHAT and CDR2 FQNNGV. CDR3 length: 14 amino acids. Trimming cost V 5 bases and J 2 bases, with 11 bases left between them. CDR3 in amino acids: CASSRSIDTDTQYF. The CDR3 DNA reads TGTGCCAGCAGCCGGAGCATCGACACAGATACGCAGTATTTT.

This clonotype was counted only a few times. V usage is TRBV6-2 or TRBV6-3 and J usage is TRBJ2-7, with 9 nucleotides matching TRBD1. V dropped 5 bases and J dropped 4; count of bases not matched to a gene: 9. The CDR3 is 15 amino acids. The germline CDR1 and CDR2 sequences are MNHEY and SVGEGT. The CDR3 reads CASSTSGTGLYEQYF. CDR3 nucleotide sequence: TGTGCCAGCAGTACATCCGGGACAGGGCTATACGAGCAGTACTTC.

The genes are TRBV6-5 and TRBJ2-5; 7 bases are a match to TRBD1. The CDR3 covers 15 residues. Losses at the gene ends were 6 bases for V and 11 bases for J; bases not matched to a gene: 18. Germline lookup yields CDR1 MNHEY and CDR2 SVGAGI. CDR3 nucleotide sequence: TGTGCCAGCAGCACAGGGGATCTCATTTATAATGAGCAGTACTTC. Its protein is CASSTGDLIYNEQYF.